This T cell receptor (beta chain) was identified in a study of chemoradiotherapy in HPV16-positive cancers (dated by TCRdb to the early 2020s). Study-wide context: Candidate HPV-specific T-cell clones and common TCR motifs were defined through functional T-cell assays on cells from a couple of HPV16-positive patients. The candidate HPV-specific TCRs and motifs were subsequently tracked in TCR repertoires obtained from some 90 patients with HPV-related cancers. The study set out to ask whether T-cell immunity against the HPV oncoproteins E6 and E7 changes over the course of chemoradiotherapy and whether that immunity affects survival.

Repertoires were sampled repeatedly over the course of chemoradiotherapy, so clonal expansion could be followed in the tumor microenvironment. Regarding this clone: The target of this receptor is not known. Base qualities are not recorded, but no much larger clone differs from it by a single base.

The investigation overall reported the following: Only two HPV16-positive patients were used to derive the functional definition of HPV-specific T cells, and the survival association was reported for HPV16-positive patients. Expansion of candidate HPV-specific clones and E7-related TCR motifs was observed in the tumor microenvironment during treatment, whereas no such expansion was observed for non-HPV-specific T cells. Among HPV16-positive patients, expansion of HPV-responsive T cells during chemoradiotherapy was associated with better recurrence-free survival.

The junction shows trimming of 9 bases on V and 4 bases on J, plus 12 bases between the germline ends. The CDR3 spans 12 residues, from the cysteine through the phenylalanine. Only CDR3 DNA is held: 36 bases, read in frame from base 1. CDR1 and CDR2 are drawn from the germline V gene: MNHEY, SVGAGI. Libraries came from the immunoSEQ multiplex PCR assay. TCRdb limited this immuneACCESS table to in-frame rearrangements with V and J called. A share of clones is missing; checked studies link under half to unresolved V genes, and the rest is unexplained. For this sample the table gives 35,000 to 45,000 clones, of which under 80% were detected only once. Of the sample, under 5.5% is held by the ten largest clones.

The chain was built from TRBV6-5 and TRBJ1-1, with no reliable assignment of the D segment. Sequences were derived from blood, sampled from a patient who underwent chemoradiotherapy. The origin of this receptor is a human donor with HPV-associated anogenital cancer. The DNA reads TGTGCCAGTTGGGAGGGAACCACTGAAGCTTTCTTT. Translated, this is CASWEGTTEAFF.